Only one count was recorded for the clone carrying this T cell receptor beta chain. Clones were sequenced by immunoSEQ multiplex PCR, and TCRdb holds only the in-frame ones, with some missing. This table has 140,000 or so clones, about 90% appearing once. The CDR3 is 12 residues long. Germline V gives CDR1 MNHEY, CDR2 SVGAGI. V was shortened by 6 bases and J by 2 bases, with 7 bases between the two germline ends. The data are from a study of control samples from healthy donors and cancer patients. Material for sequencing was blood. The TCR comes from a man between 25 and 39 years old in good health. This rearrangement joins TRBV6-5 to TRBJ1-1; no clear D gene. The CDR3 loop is CASRGLNTEAFF. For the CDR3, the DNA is TGTGCCAGCAGGGGATTAAACACTGAAGCTTTCTTT.